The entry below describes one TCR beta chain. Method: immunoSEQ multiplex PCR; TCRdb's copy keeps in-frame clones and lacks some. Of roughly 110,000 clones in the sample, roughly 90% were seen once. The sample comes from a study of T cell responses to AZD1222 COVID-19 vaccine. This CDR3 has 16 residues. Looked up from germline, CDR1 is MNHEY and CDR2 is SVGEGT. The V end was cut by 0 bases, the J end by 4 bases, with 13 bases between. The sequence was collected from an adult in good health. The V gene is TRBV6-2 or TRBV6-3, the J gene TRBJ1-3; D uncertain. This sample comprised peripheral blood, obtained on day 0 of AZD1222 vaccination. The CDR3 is CASSYSSGRKGNTIYF. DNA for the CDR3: TGTGCCAGCAGTTACTCTTCGGGCAGAAAAGGAAACACCATATATTTT.